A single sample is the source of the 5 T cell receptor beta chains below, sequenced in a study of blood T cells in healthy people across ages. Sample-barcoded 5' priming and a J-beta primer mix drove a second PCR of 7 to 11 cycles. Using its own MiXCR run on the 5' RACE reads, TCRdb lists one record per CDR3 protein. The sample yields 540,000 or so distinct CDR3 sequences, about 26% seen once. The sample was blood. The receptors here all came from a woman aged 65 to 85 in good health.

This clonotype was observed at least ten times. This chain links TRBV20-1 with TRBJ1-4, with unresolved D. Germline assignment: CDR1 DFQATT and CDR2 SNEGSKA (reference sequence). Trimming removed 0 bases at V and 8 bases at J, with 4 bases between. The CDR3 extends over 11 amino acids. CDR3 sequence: CSAREGEKLFF. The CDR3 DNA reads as TGCAGTGCTAGAGAGGGAGAAAAACTGTTTTTT.

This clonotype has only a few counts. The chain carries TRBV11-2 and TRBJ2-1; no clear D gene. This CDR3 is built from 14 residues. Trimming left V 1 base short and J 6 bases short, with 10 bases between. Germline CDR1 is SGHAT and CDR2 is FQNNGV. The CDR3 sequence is CASSLVVDTNEQFF. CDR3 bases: TGTGCCAGCAGCTTAGTGGTTGACACCAATGAGCAGTTCTTC.

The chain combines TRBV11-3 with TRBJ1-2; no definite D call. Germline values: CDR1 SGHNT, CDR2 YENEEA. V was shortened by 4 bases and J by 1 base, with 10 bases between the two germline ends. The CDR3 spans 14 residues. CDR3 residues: CASSSRTHNYGYTF. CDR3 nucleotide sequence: TGTGCCAGCAGCTCACGCACTCATAACTATGGCTACACCTTC.

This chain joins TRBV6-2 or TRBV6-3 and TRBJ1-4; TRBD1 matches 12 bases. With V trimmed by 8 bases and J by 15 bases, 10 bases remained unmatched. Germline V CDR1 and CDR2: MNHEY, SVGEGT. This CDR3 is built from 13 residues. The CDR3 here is CASRGTGGDYLFF. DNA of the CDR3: TGTGCCAGCCGAGGGACAGGGGGCGACTACTTGTTTTTT.

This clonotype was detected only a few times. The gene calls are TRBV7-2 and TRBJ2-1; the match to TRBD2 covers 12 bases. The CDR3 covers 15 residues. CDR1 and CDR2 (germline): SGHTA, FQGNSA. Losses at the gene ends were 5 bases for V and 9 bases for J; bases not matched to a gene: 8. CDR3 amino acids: CASSTGLAGIGEQFF. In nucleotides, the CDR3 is TGTGCCAGCAGCACCGGACTAGCGGGAATCGGTGAGCAGTTCTTC.